The 11 T cell receptor beta chains below were found in one sample sequenced in a study of CD8 T cells in Susac syndrome. RNA totalling roughly 0.45 to 1 ug underwent reverse transcription with random hexamers. From the immunoSEQ multiplex PCR reads, TCRdb called clonotypes with MiXCR, one entry per CDR3 protein. The sample has 140,000 or so distinct CDR3 sequences, 85% to 95% seen once. The source material was CD4+ T cells from PBMCs. The source of these receptors is a human donor with multiple sclerosis.

The chain uses TRBV2 and TRBJ1-1; D is perhaps TRBD1 (5 bases). CDR3 length: 14 amino acids. The ends were cut back, 7 bases at V and 5 bases at J, with 17 bases in the middle. Germline loops: CDR1 SNHLY, CDR2 FYNNEI. The CDR3 bases are TGTGCCAGCACCTCGGACGGGGCGGGTACTGAAGCTTTCTTT. Amino acid sequence: CASTSDGAGTEAFF.

The genes are TRBV5-1 and TRBJ2-3, with 11 positions matching TRBD2. The CDR3 extends over 16 amino acids. Germline assignment: CDR1 SGHRS and CDR2 YFSETQ. Germline trimming cut 0 bases from V and 3 bases from J; bases unmatched to any gene: 3. CDR3 sequence: CASSLVPSGRTDTQYF. CDR3 DNA: TGCGCCAGCAGCTTGGTGCCTAGCGGGAGGACAGATACGCAGTATTTT.

The V gene is TRBV7-3, the J gene TRBJ2-1, with a weak D call TRBD1 (5 bases). Per the germline V gene, CDR1 is SGHTA and CDR2 is FQGTGA. V lost 4 bases and J lost 2, with 12 bases in between. This CDR3 spans 15 amino acids. The CDR3 sequence: CASSSGFDAYNEQFF. The CDR3, as DNA: TGTGCCAGCAGCTCAGGGTTCGACGCCTACAATGAGCAGTTCTTC.

V and J are TRBV12-3 or TRBV12-4 and TRBJ1-1; TRBD1 might be the D (6 bases). V dropped 5 bases and J dropped 5 bases, with 12 bases sitting between them. The CDR3 totals 13 residues. The CDR3 here is CASSPQGLTEAFF. Here the CDR3 DNA reads TGTGCCAGCAGTCCTCAGGGGTTAACTGAAGCTTTCTTT.

This chain joins TRBV5-1 and TRBJ2-7; 9 nucleotides match TRBD1. Unmatched junction bases numbered 4, after V lost 1 base and J lost 5 bases. Germline V CDR1 and CDR2: SGHRS, YFSETQ. This CDR3 comprises 14 residues. The CDR3 DNA sequence: TGCGCCAGCAGCTTGATAGGGACAGGGAACGAGCAGTACTTC. Translation: CASSLIGTGNEQYF.

The J gene is TRBJ2-7, the V gene TRBV18; 10 bases fit TRBD1. CDR1 and CDR2 (germline): KGHSH, LQKENI. Germline trimming cut 3 bases from V and 7 bases from J; bases unmatched to any gene: 6. This CDR3 region has 14 residues. The CDR3 coding sequence is TGTGCCAGCTCACCTTCGGGACAGGGGAGAGAGCAGTACTTC. It encodes CASSPSGQGREQYF.

The chain is built from TRBV30 and TRBJ1-2; 11 nucleotides align to TRBD1. J lost 4 bases, V lost 3 bases, and 7 bases had no gene match. Per germline, CDR1 GTSNPN and CDR2 SVGIG (reference sequence). CDR3 length equals 15 residues. Written as DNA, the CDR3 is TGTGCCTGGAGGGCCGGACAGGGGGCAGTCTATGGCTACACCTTC. Translating gives CAWRAGQGAVYGYTF. The whole variable domain, remainder taken from reference TRBV30 and TRBJ1-2, is SQTIHQWPATLVQPVGSPLSLECTVEGTSNPNLYWYRQAAGRGLQLLFYSVGIGQISSEVPQNLSASRPQDRQFILSSKKLLLSDSGFYLCAWRAGQGAVYGYTFGSGTRLTVV.

The V gene is TRBV3-1, the J gene TRBJ2-7, with 14 bases fitting TRBD2. Looked up from germline, CDR1 is LGHDT and CDR2 is YNNKEL (reference sequence). J lost 3 bases, V lost 5 bases, and 3 bases had no gene match. The CDR3 runs to 15 residues. The CDR3 DNA reads as TGTGCCAGCAGCGAGGGACTAGCGGGGGTCTACGAGCAGTACTTC. Its translation: CASSEGLAGVYEQYF.

V is TRBV12-3 or TRBV12-4 and J is TRBJ2-1, with TRBD1 matching over 9 bases. The CDR3 is 15 residues long. After removal of 7 bases from V and 6 bases from J, the junction contained 10 bases not matched to a gene. CDR3 residues: CASIPGQGRVNEQFF. The CDR3 coding sequence is TGTGCCAGCATACCGGGACAGGGAAGGGTCAATGAGCAGTTCTTC.

V gene TRBV29-1 combines with J gene TRBJ1-2; D not resolved. The CDR3 spans 13 residues. Germline assignment: CDR1 SQVTM and CDR2 ANQGSEA. V was cut by 3 bases and J by 2 bases, with 10 bases left in between. This CDR3 is CSVDTQRNYGYTF. The CDR3 coding sequence is TGCAGCGTTGACACCCAGAGGAACTATGGCTACACCTTC.

The chain has TRBV20-1 and TRBJ1-5; D is perhaps TRBD1 (6 bases). This CDR3 region has 15 residues. V dropped 0 bases and J dropped 6 bases, with 15 bases sitting between them. Looked up from germline, CDR1 is DFQATT and CDR2 is SNEGSKA (reference sequence). The CDR3: CSARDGGGLVQPQHF. In DNA form, the CDR3 reads TGCAGTGCTAGAGATGGGGGGGGCTTAGTTCAGCCCCAGCATTTT.